The 15 T cell receptor beta chains given below trace back to one sample, sequenced in a study of cytomegalovirus exposure and HLA in healthy donors. The PCR employed 60 Vbeta primers together with 13 Jbeta primers. Profiling relied on immunoSEQ multiplex PCR, and the TCRdb table lists in-frame clones only, not all of them. The table has about 110,000 clones, over 75% seen once. The specimen sequenced was PBMCs. Receptor source: a man aged 55 to 70 in good health and CMV-seronegative.

In its sample, this clone was seen a few times. The J gene is TRBJ2-1, the V gene TRBV7-8, with 9 positions matching TRBD1. Germline V gives CDR1 SGHVS, CDR2 FQNEAQ. The CDR3 covers 17 residues. The junction had 13 bases not matched to a gene; V was cut back by 2 bases and J by 8 bases. CDR3 DNA: TGTGCCAGCAGCTTAAGGCGGAGCGGGACAGGGACTTATGAGCAGTTCTTC. The encoded protein is CASSLRRSGTGTYEQFF.

This chain links TRBV7-9 with TRBJ2-7; 8 bases map to TRBD1. The CDR3 length is 12 residues. CDR1 and CDR2 from the germline V gene are SEHNR and FQNEAQ (reference sequence). Unmatched junction bases numbered 4, after V lost 6 bases and J lost 6 bases. The CDR3 DNA is TGTGCCAGCAGTCGAGGACAGGGCGAGCAGTACTTC. Protein product: CASSRGQGEQYF.

This clone was seen only once. J is TRBJ2-7 and V is TRBV5-1, with TRBD1 matching 7 bases. V lost 1 base, J lost 6 bases, and 10 bases stayed unmatched. The CDR3 loop spans 15 amino acids. The germline gives CDR1 SGHRS, CDR2 YFSETQ. The CDR3 DNA reads TGCGCCAGCAGCTTGTCCCCAGGGGGTGTTGGCGAGCAGTACGTC. Amino acid sequence: CASSLSPGGVGEQYV.

This clone has only a few counts. V gene TRBV18 combines with J gene TRBJ2-3, with D possibly TRBD1 on 5 matching bases. Germline V CDR1 and CDR2: KGHSH, LQKENI. V lost 1 base and J lost 2, with 16 bases in between. The CDR3 length is 17 residues. CDR3 DNA sequence: TGTGCCAGCTCACCACGAGTCGGCGACAGATACACAGATACGCAGTATTTT. Its protein product is CASSPRVGDRYTDTQYF. The full variable domain, with the rest looked up from reference TRBV18 and TRBJ2-3, is NAGVMQNPRHLVRRRGQEARLRCSPMKGHSHVYWYRQLPEEGLKFMVYLQKENIIDESGMPKERFSAEFPKEGPSILRIQQVVRGDSAAYFCASSPRVGDRYTDTQYFGPGTRLTVL.

The CDR3, as DNA: TGCGCCAGCAGCTTGTTGGGGCCCCGCGGTAGCACTGAAGCTTTCTTT. Translating it yields CASSLLGPRGSTEAFF. The chain combines TRBV5-1 with TRBJ1-1; D may be TRBD1 (5 bases). Germline V lookup: CDR1 SGHRS, CDR2 YFSETQ. The CDR3 covers 16 residues. The V gene lost 1 base and the J gene lost 4 bases, with 17 bases spanning the gap. Using reference TRBV5-1 and TRBJ1-1 for the parts outside the CDR3, the full variable domain is KAGVTQTPRYLIKTRGQQVTLSCSPISGHRSVSWYQQTPGQGLQFLFEYFSETQRNKGNFPGRFSGRQFSNSRSEMNVSTLELGDSALYLCASSLLGPRGSTEAFFGQGTRLTVV.

J is TRBJ1-3 and V is TRBV18; TRBD1 is a possible D gene (5 bases). The germline V gene encodes CDR1 KGHSH and CDR2 LQKENI. CDR3 size: 14 residues. The ends were cut back, 2 bases at V and 0 bases at J, with 5 bases in the middle. CDR3 loop: CASSPDSSGNTIYF. CDR3 coding DNA: TGTGCCAGCTCACCAGACAGCTCTGGAAACACCATATATTTT.

The V call is TRBV30, the J call TRBJ2-7, with D unresolved. The CDR3 covers 11 residues. Germline V CDR1 and CDR2: GTSNPN, SVGIG (reference sequence). V dropped 3 bases and J dropped 3 bases, with 6 bases sitting between them. In DNA form, the CDR3 reads TGTGCCTGGAGAGGCGGCTACGAGCAGTACTTC. Amino acid sequence: CAWRGGYEQYF. Full variable domain (rest looked up from reference TRBV30 and TRBJ2-7): SQTIHQWPATLVQPVGSPLSLECTVEGTSNPNLYWYRQAAGRGLQLLFYSVGIGQISSEVPQNLSASRPQDRQFILSSKKLLLSDSGFYLCAWRGGYEQYFGPGTRLTVT.

The genes are TRBV28 and TRBJ1-6; 8 nucleotides line up with TRBD1. J lost 6 bases, V lost 6 bases, and 4 bases had no gene match. Germline CDR1 MDHEN, CDR2 SYDVKM. The length of the CDR3 is 14 residues. CDR3 protein: CASSPDRVNSPLHF. The DNA for the CDR3 is TGTGCCAGCAGCCCGGACAGGGTTAATTCACCCCTCCACTTT.

The V gene is TRBV6-5, the J gene TRBJ2-1, with D unresolved. The CDR3 extends over 11 amino acids. V was pared by 8 bases and J by 8 bases, with 10 bases between. CDR1 and CDR2 (germline): MNHEY, SVGAGI. DNA of the CDR3: TGTGCCAGCGCGCGAGGCCATGAGCAGTTCTTC. Protein sequence: CASARGHEQFF.

The chain recombines TRBV7-2 with TRBJ2-4; TRBD2 might be the D (5 bases). Trimming stripped 1 base from V and 7 bases from J, with 17 bases between. The length of the CDR3 is 16 residues. Germline V lookup: CDR1 SGHTA, CDR2 FQGNSA. The CDR3: CASSLGVGPGLNIQYF. The CDR3 coding sequence is TGTGCCAGCAGCTTAGGGGTAGGGCCGGGATTGAACATTCAGTACTTC.

The table lists this clone with a few counts. The chain carries TRBV4-2 and TRBJ1-1; 7 nucleotides match TRBD1. Trimming took 3 bases from V and 0 from J; bases not matched to a gene: 7. Germline CDR1 and CDR2: LGHNA and YNFKEQ. The CDR3 runs 16 residues. Here the CDR3 reads CASSQGLTGVNTEAFF. The CDR3 region has the DNA TGTGCCAGCAGCCAGGGTCTTACAGGGGTGAACACTGAAGCTTTCTTT.

V and J are TRBV30 and TRBJ2-7, with D perhaps TRBD2 (5 bases). Per germline, CDR1 GTSNPN and CDR2 SVGIG (reference sequence). V lost 1 base and J 5 bases, leaving 9 bases between the germline ends. The CDR3 totals 12 residues. The chain's CDR3 is CAWSAGFDEQYF. In DNA, the CDR3 is TGTGCCTGGAGTGCGGGGTTCGACGAGCAGTACTTC.

V and J are TRBV6-5 and TRBJ2-1; 8 nucleotides line up with TRBD1. Germline V CDR1 and CDR2: MNHEY, SVGAGI. The CDR3 loop spans 13 amino acids. J was trimmed by 9 bases and V by 1 base; bases with no gene match: 2. The CDR3: CASSYLTGAEQFF. As DNA, the CDR3 is TGTGCCAGCAGTTACTTGACAGGGGCTGAGCAGTTCTTC.

The V and J genes are TRBV5-4 and TRBJ1-5; unclear D gene. The CDR3 consists of 14 residues. With 0 bases removed from V and 3 bases from J, the gap between germline ends came to 7 bases. Germline values: CDR1 SGHNT, CDR2 YYREEE (reference sequence). The CDR3 region is CASSLGGTNQPQHF. In nucleotides, the CDR3 is TGTGCCAGCAGCTTGGGCGGAACCAATCAGCCCCAGCATTTT.

This clone was picked up one time. DNA for the CDR3: TGTGCCACCAGCAGAGGCCTAGGGTGGATGAGCCCGGGAGGCTACACCTTC. It specifies CATSRGLGWMSPGGYTF. V is TRBV15 and J is TRBJ1-2; D unclear. V dropped 1 base and J dropped 8 bases, with 23 bases sitting between them. From germline, CDR1 is LNHNV and CDR2 YYDKDF (reference sequence). This CDR3 contains 17 residues.